This T cell receptor beta chain came from a study of T cells and Merkel cell carcinoma outcomes. Whole-study findings and limits: In Merkel cell carcinoma, repertoire and T-cell density reportedly predicted outcomes.

This CDR3 is 17 amino acids long. Sequencing used immunoSEQ multiplex PCR; TCRdb keeps in-frame clones, though not all of them. The sample includes 15,000 to 19,000 clones, over 70% of them seen just once. Notes on this clone: The target antigen is unknown.

The TCR comes from a human donor with Merkel cell carcinoma. Sequencing was performed on tumor tissue from Merkel cell carcinoma. The chain links TRBV1 to TRBJ2-1; whether TRBD2, the table's D call, matches the DNA was not checked. TRBV1 is a pseudogene segment. The CDR3 region is CISSQTRGGGSYNEQFF. The DNA of the CDR3 is TGCATCAGCAGCCAGACCCGGGGCGGGGGCTCTTACAATGAGCAGTTCTTC.